The 2 T cell receptor beta chains below all came from one sample that was sequenced in a study of T-cell memory formation after mild COVID-19. From the 5' RACE reads, TCRdb called clonotypes with MiXCR, one entry per CDR3 protein. The data contain more than 450,000 distinct CDR3 sequences, 18% of them singletons. What was sequenced was PBMCs or a T cell subset sorted from them (not recorded which). The source of these receptors is an adult woman who had mild COVID-19 (a few samples of this study predate the infection). Cell type and time point are not known.

This clonotype occurred a few times. The rearrangement joins TRBV5-5 to TRBJ2-5; D not resolved. V lost 0 bases and J lost 1, with 10 bases in between. Germline V lookup: CDR1 SGHKS, CDR2 YYEKEE (reference sequence). There are 15 residues in the CDR3. CDR3 sequence: CASSLGPNPQETQYF. The CDR3 coding sequence is TGTGCCAGCAGCTTGGGGCCGAATCCCCAAGAGACCCAGTACTTC.

This clonotype was seen a few times. This chain links TRBV30 with TRBJ2-7, with no clear D. The CDR3 length is 15 residues. CDR1 is GTSNPN, CDR2 SVGIG, per germline (reference sequence). V lost 0 bases to trimming and J lost 0 bases, with 12 bases between them. As DNA, the CDR3 is TGTGCCTGGAGTGTACCGAGATTCAGCTCCTACGAGCAGTACTTC. Its translation: CAWSVPRFSSYEQYF.